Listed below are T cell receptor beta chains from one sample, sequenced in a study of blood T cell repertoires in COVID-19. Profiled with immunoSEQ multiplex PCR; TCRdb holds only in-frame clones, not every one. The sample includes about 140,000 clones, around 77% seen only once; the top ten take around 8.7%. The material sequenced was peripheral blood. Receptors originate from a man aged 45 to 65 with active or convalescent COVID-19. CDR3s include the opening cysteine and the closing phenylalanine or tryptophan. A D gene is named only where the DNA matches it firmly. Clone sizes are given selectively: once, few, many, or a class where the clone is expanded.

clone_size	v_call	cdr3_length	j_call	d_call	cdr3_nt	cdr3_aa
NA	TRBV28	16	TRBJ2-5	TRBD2	TGTGCCAGCAGTCCACGACTAGCGGGACAGCAAGAGACCCAGTACTTC	CASSPRLAGQQETQYF
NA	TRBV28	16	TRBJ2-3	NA	TGTGCCAGCAGTTTCCCAACTAGCTCTAGCACAGATACGCAGTATTTT	CASSFPTSSSTDTQYF
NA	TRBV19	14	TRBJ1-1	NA	TGTGCCAGCTCCGAGAGGCAGGGGATGACTGAAGCTTTCTTT	CASSERQGMTEAFF
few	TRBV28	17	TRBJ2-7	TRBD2	TGTGCCAGCAGTCCCCCAACCCCAGCGGGAGGTTCTTCCGAGCAGTACTTC	CASSPPTPAGGSSEQYF
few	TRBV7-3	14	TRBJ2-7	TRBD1	TGTGCCAGCAGTTTGGGGACAGGGTCCTACGAGCAGTACTTC	CASSLGTGSYEQYF
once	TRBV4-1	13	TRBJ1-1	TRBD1	TGCGCCAGCAGAGAGGGGGCTCGTACTGAAGCTTTCTTT	CASREGARTEAFF
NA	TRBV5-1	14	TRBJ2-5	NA	TGCGCCAGCAGCCTGGTTGGGAGAAAAGAGACCCAGTACTTC	CASSLVGRKETQYF
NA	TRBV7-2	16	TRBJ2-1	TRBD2	TGTGCCAGCAGCTTAGCTCTTAGCGGGGGGTACAATGAGCAGTTCTTC	CASSLALSGGYNEQFF
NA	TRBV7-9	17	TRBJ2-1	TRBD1	TGTGCCAGCAGCAGCCAAGGGCGGACAGGGAACAACAATGAGCAGTTCTTC	CASSSQGRTGNNNEQFF
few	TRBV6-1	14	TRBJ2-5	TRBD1	TGTGCCAGCAGTGAAGGGACAGGAGTAGAGACCCAGTACTTC	CASSEGTGVETQYF
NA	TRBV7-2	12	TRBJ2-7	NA	TGTGCCAGCAGCCCCTCCTCCTACGAGCAGTACTTC	CASSPSSYEQYF
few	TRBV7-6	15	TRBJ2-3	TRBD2	TGTGCCAGCAGCTTAATCCTAGCGGGAGCAGATACGCAGTATTTT	CASSLILAGADTQYF
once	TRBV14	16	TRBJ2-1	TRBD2	TGTGCCAGCAGCCAAGAAAGGAGCGGGAGTTACAATGAGCAGTTCTTC	CASSQERSGSYNEQFF
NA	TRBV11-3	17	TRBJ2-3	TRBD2	TGTGCCAGCAGCTTAGGAGGTAGCGGGAGTGGGGCAGATACGCAGTATTTT	CASSLGGSGSGADTQYF
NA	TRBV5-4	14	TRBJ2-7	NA	TGTGCCAGCAGCTTCCGAAGTTCGGGCTACGAGCAGTACTTC	CASSFRSSGYEQYF
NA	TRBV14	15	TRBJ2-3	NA	TGTGCCAGCAGCGCGGGGACTTTCCTCACAGATACGCAGTATTTT	CASSAGTFLTDTQYF
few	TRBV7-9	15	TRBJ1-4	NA	TGTGCCAGCAGCTTATTACAGGAGGGTTTTGAAAAACTGTTTTTT	CASSLLQEGFEKLFF
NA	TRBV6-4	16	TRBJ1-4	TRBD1	TGTGCCAGCAGTGTTGAAGTTGGGACAGGGCACGAAAAACTGTTTTTT	CASSVEVGTGHEKLFF
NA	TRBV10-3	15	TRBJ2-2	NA	TGTGCCTCATCAGCAGTTTCAGGGGACACCGGGGAGCTGTTTTTT	CASSAVSGDTGELFF
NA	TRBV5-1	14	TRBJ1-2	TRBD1	TGCGCCAGCAGCTTGGAGGGACAGGGTCCTGGCTACACCTTC	CASSLEGQGPGYTF
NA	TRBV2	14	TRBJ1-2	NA	TGTGCCAGCAGTCCGACAGAAGCTAACTATGGCTACACCTTC	CASSPTEANYGYTF
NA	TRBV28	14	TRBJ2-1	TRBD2	TGTGCCAGCAGTTTTCTAGCGGGAGTCGATGAGCAGTTCTTC	CASSFLAGVDEQFF
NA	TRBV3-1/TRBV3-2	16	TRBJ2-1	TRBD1	TGTGCCAGCAGCCAAGACGGGACAGGGGCGCGCAATGAGCAGTTCTTC	CASSQDGTGARNEQFF
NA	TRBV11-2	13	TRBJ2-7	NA	TGTGCCAGCAGCTTAGGGAGGGGATGGGAGCAGTACTTC	CASSLGRGWEQYF
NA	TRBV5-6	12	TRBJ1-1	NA	TGTGCCAGCAGCTTGAACAGGCTTGAAGCTTTCTTT	CASSLNRLEAFF
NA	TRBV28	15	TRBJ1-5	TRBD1	TGTGCCAGCAGTTTATATAGGGGGCCTGGTCAGCCCCAGCATTTT	CASSLYRGPGQPQHF
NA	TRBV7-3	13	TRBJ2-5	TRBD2	TGTGCCAGCAGCCGCGGGAGCTGGGAGACCCAGTACTTC	CASSRGSWETQYF
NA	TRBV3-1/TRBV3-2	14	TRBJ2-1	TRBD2	TGTGCCAGCAGCCTCCAGACTAGCGGTCATGAGCAGTTCTTC	CASSLQTSGHEQFF
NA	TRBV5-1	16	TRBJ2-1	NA	TGCGCCAGCAGCTTGGGGGCCAACCCACCTTACAATGAGCAGTTCTTC	CASSLGANPPYNEQFF
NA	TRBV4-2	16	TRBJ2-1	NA	TGTGCCAGCAGCCAAAACCCCCCGGGAACCTACAATGAGCAGTTCTTC	CASSQNPPGTYNEQFF
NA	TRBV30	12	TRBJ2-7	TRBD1	TGTGCCTGGACCAATCACAGGGGCGAGCAGTACTTC	CAWTNHRGEQYF
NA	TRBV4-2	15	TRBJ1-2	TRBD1	TGTGCCAGCAGCCAAAGACAGGGGGGTGACTATGGCTACACCTTC	CASSQRQGGDYGYTF
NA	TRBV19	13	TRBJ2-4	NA	TGTGCCAGTGCTACTCTAGCCAAAAACATTCAGTACTTC	CASATLAKNIQYF
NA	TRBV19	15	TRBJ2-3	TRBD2	TGTGCCAGTAGTATGAGGGGACTAGCGGGAGGGGAGCAGTATTTT	CASSMRGLAGGEQYF
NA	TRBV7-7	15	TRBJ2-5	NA	TGTGCTAGCAGCCGTACCCGGGACAATCAAGAGACCCAGTACTTC	CASSRTRDNQETQYF
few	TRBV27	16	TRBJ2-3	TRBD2	TGTGCCAGCAGTATCGGACTAGCGGGAGCGAGGGATACGCAGTATTTT	CASSIGLAGARDTQYF
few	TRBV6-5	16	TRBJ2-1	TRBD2	TGTGCCAGCAGTTACCGGCTAGCGGAGACCTCCAATGAGCAGTTCTTC	CASSYRLAETSNEQFF
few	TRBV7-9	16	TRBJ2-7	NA	TGTGCCAGCAGCCTAGGCTTGGGAGCGAGAACCTACGAGCAGTACTTC	CASSLGLGARTYEQYF
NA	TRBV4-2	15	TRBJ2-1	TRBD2	TGTGCCAGCAGCCAAGGACTAGCGGGAGACAGTGAGCAGTTCTTC	CASSQGLAGDSEQFF
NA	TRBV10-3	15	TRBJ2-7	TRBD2	TGTGCCATCAGTGCGGTAGCGGGAGGGCAAGGCGAGCAGTACTTC	CAISAVAGGQGEQYF
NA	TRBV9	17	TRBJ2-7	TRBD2	TGTGCCAGCAGCCTCGGACTAGCGGGAGATAGAATCTACGAGCAGTACTTC	CASSLGLAGDRIYEQYF
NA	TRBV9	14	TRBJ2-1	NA	TGTGCCAGCAGCGTATTAGAGTTGGACAATGAGCAGTTCTTC	CASSVLELDNEQFF
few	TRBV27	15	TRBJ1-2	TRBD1	TGTGCCAGCAGTTTCACGGACAGGGGTTACTATGGCTACACCTTC	CASSFTDRGYYGYTF
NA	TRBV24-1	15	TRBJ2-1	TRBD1	TGTGCCACCAGTGATTTGAATGGACAGGGGGCAAAGCAGTTCTTC	CATSDLNGQGAKQFF
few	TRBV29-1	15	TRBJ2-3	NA	TGCAGCATCCCCAGGGGATCGTCTAGCACAGATACGCAGTATTTT	CSIPRGSSSTDTQYF
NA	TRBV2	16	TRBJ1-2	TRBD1	TGTGCCAGCAGTCAAGTTGGGACAGCCCATAACTATGGCTACACCTTC	CASSQVGTAHNYGYTF